The rows below give T cell receptor beta chains drawn from one sample of a study of neoadjuvant anti-PD-1 for oral cavity cancer. Sequenced by immunoSEQ multiplex PCR; TCRdb stores in-frame clones only, minus some. The repertoire consists of about 13,000 clones, with about three quarters occurring once and the leading ten covering 2.5% to 3.5%. The sequencing used PBMCs, collected after nivolumab (anti-PD-1) treatment. The receptors were gathered from a person aged 40 to 85 with oral cavity squamous cell carcinoma. CDR3s include the opening cysteine and the closing phenylalanine or tryptophan. A D gene is named only where the DNA matches it firmly. Clone size is given for some rows only: seen once, a few or many times, or a class if the clone is expanded.

TRBJ2-7 TRBD2 TRBV30 15 . CAWSLLAGGTYEQYF TGTGCCTGGAGTTTACTAGCGGGAGGGACCTACGAGCAGTACTTC
TRBJ2-7 TRBD2 TRBV28 14 . CASNLSGSPYEQYF TGTGCCAGCAACCTCAGCGGGAGCCCTTACGAGCAGTACTTC
TRBJ1-1 . TRBV30 10 . CASMNTEAFF TGTGCCTCAATGAACACTGAAGCTTTCTTT
TRBJ1-2 . TRBV4-1 14 . CASSQDAGFYGYTF TGCGCCAGCAGCCAAGATGCGGGGTTCTATGGCTACACCTTC
TRBJ1-3 . TRBV9 18 . CASSVVPRPLDSGNTIYF TGTGCCAGCAGCGTAGTCCCCAGGCCCTTGGACTCTGGAAACACCATATATTTT
TRBJ2-5 . TRBV30 13 . CAWSVQGGGTQYF TGTGCCTGGAGTGTACAAGGGGGGGGGACCCAGTACTTC
TRBJ2-7 . TRBV19 13 . CATGPGASYEQYF TGTGCCACCGGACCCGGGGCCTCCTACGAGCAGTACTTC
TRBJ1-5 . TRBV15 15 . CATSREGTSNQPQHF TGTGCCACCAGCAGAGAAGGCACTAGCAATCAGCCCCAGCATTTT
TRBJ2-7 . TRBV6-5 15 . CASSPGTVFSYEQYF TGTGCCAGCAGTCCCGGGACGGTCTTCTCCTACGAGCAGTACTTC
TRBJ1-2 . TRBV19 15 . CASTPGTQSNYGYTF TGTGCCAGTACCCCGGGGACACAGTCTAACTATGGCTACACCTTC
TRBJ2-3 . TRBV14 15 . CASSQMGPSTDTQYF TGTGCCAGCAGCCAAATGGGTCCTAGCACAGATACGCAGTATTTT
TRBJ1-2 TRBD1 TRBV2 16 . CASSVLQRTGFHGYTF TGTGCCAGCAGTGTCCTACAAAGGACAGGATTTCATGGCTACACCTTC
TRBJ2-3 . TRBV29-1 14 . CSVEGSGSTDTQYF TGCAGCGTTGAAGGAAGTGGGAGCACAGATACGCAGTATTTT
TRBJ2-2 TRBD2 TRBV11-2 17 . CASSSGQWTSYTGELFF TGTGCCAGCAGCTCGGGACAATGGACTAGCTACACCGGGGAGCTGTTTTTT
TRBJ2-3 . TRBV2 14 . CASSEETLTDTQYF TGTGCCAGCAGTGAAGAGACTCTCACAGATACGCAGTATTTT
TRBJ1-2 . TRBV6-6 13 . CASSHGGNYGYTF TGTGCCAGCAGTCACGGGGGGAACTATGGCTACACCTTC
TRBJ2-3 TRBD2 TRBV6-5 15 once CATSVGGRALDTQYF TGTGCCACCTCGGTCGGTGGGAGGGCCCTAGATACGCAGTATTTT
TRBJ2-3 TRBD2 TRBV27 16 . CASSFLAGESTDTQYF TGTGCCAGCAGTTTCCTAGCGGGAGAGTCGACAGATACGCAGTATTTT
TRBJ2-3 . TRBV30 15 . CAWSVSVAGADTQYF TGTGCCTGGAGTGTATCCGTGGCTGGAGCAGATACGCAGTATTTT
TRBJ2-7 . TRBV9 15 . CASSPSLGGSYEQYF TGTGCCAGCAGCCCAAGTTTGGGCGGTTCCTACGAGCAGTACTTC
TRBJ2-2 . TRBV11-3 16 . CASSFQPSGYTGELFF TGTGCCAGCAGCTTCCAGCCGAGCGGTTACACCGGGGAGCTGTTTTTT
TRBJ1-2 . TRBV14 14 . CASSRFTGAEGYTF TGTGCCAGCAGCCGCTTTACGGGGGCAGAGGGCTACACCTTC
TRBJ2-6 . TRBV5-1 15 . CASSLGTAGANVLTF TGCGCCAGCAGCTTGGGGACAGCTGGGGCCAACGTCCTGACTTTC
TRBJ1-2 TRBD1 TRBV6-1 14 . CASSSSGGNYGYTF TGTGCCAGCAGTTCGTCAGGGGGTAATTATGGCTACACCTTC
TRBJ2-5 . TRBV11-1 14 . CASSQDTVKETQYF TGTGCCAGCAGCCAAGACACAGTGAAAGAGACCCAGTACTTC
TRBJ2-7 . TRBV7-2 15 . CASSLVGVPAHEQYF TGTGCCAGCAGCTTAGTTGGGGTTCCGGCCCACGAGCAGTACTTC
TRBJ2-7 . TRBV20-1 11 . CSARGGHEQYF TGCAGTGCTAGGGGGGGGCACGAGCAGTACTTC
TRBJ1-2 . TRBV9 13 . CASSVERDRGYTF TGTGCCAGCAGCGTAGAGAGGGATCGAGGCTACACCTTC
TRBJ2-1 . TRBV9 15 . CASSVDPLSYNEQFF TGTGCCAGCAGCGTAGACCCCCTATCATACAATGAGCAGTTCTTC
TRBJ2-4 . TRBV5-6 14 . CASSLDRAQNIQYF TGTGCCAGCAGCTTGGACAGGGCGCAAAACATTCAGTACTTC
TRBJ1-4 . TRBV11-2 16 . CASSLSGLTTNEKLFF TGTGCCAGCAGCCTATCTGGACTAACTACTAATGAAAAACTGTTTTTT
TRBJ2-1 . TRBV5-5 12 . CASSLEVNEQFF TGTGCCAGCAGCTTGGAAGTGAATGAGCAGTTCTTC
TRBJ1-1 TRBD1 TRBV19 14 few CASMRQGANTEAFF TGTGCCAGTATGAGACAGGGAGCGAACACTGAAGCTTTCTTT
TRBJ1-5 . TRBV9 15 . CASSPFWGRRQPQHF TGTGCCAGCAGCCCTTTCTGGGGGCGAAGGCAGCCCCAGCATTTT
TRBJ1-1 . TRBV25-1 14 . CASSPRTKNTEAFF TGTGCCAGCAGTCCCCGGACCAAGAACACTGAAGCTTTCTTT
TRBJ2-2 . TRBV11-2 14 . CASRQGRPTGELFF TGTGCCAGTAGGCAGGGGCGTCCCACCGGGGAGCTGTTTTTT
TRBJ2-1 . TRBV5-1 15 . CASSFRDWGYNEQFF TGCGCCAGCAGCTTCCGGGACTGGGGTTACAATGAGCAGTTCTTC
TRBJ1-2 . TRBV19 14 . CASSSQGRYDGYTF TGTGCCAGTAGCTCACAGGGTCGGTACGATGGCTACACCTTC
TRBJ2-2 . TRBV10-3 14 once CAISESQQGRELFF TGTGCCATCAGTGAGTCTCAACAGGGTAGAGAGCTGTTTTTT
TRBJ1-5 . TRBV28 15 . CASSNRVSGNQPQHF TGTGCCAGCAGTAACAGGGTGTCTGGCAATCAGCCCCAGCATTTT
TRBJ2-5 TRBD2 TRBV18 14 . CASSPLGGQETQYF TGTGCCAGCTCACCATTGGGGGGGCAAGAGACCCAGTACTTC
TRBJ1-3 TRBD1 TRBV6-1 17 . CASSEVDRRISGNTIYF TGTGCCAGCAGTGAAGTGGACAGGAGAATCTCTGGAAACACCATATATTTT
TRBJ2-1 TRBD1 TRBV5-1 17 . CASSLQGAAGPYNEQFF TGCGCCAGCAGCTTACAGGGGGCAGCGGGACCCTACAATGAGCAGTTCTTC
TRBJ2-3 . TRBV7-6 15 . CATRPRSGFTDTQYF TGTGCCACTCGTCCCAGGTCGGGTTTCACAGATACGCAGTATTTT
TRBJ2-1 TRBD2 TRBV29-1 14 . CSGHLAGRFNEQFF TGCAGCGGACACCTCGCCGGGAGGTTCAATGAGCAGTTCTTC
TRBJ2-3 . TRBV10-1 15 . CASSDGSGARDTQYF TGCGCCAGCAGTGACGGGTCGGGAGCTAGAGATACGCAGTATTTT
TRBJ2-7 . TRBV13 13 . CASSLDRSYEQYF TGTGCCAGCAGCTTAGACAGGTCCTACGAGCAGTACTTC
TRBJ1-2 TRBD1 TRBV29-1 19 few CSVEDLGTGVNAANYGYTF TGCAGCGTTGAAGATCTGGGGACAGGGGTTAATGCGGCTAACTATGGCTACACCTTC
TRBJ1-1 TRBD1 TRBV19 16 . CASSIRTGGEYTEAFF TGTGCCAGTAGTATTCGGACAGGGGGCGAGTACACTGAAGCTTTCTTT
TRBJ1-1 . TRBV10-3 11 . CAIKNLDEAFF TGTGCCATCAAAAACTTGGATGAAGCTTTCTTT
TRBJ1-5 . TRBV7-9 15 . CASTDIGGYDQPQHF TGTGCCAGCACCGACATCGGGGGTTACGATCAGCCCCAGCATTTT
TRBJ2-4 . TRBV6-4 12 . CASSCGHKNADF TGTGCCAGCAGCTGTGGACACAAAAACGCCGACTTC
TRBJ1-1 . TRBV19 14 once CASKESIGNTEAFF TGTGCCAGTAAAGAATCGATCGGGAACACTGAAGCTTTCTTT
TRBJ2-3 TRBD1 TRBV6-5 12 once CASSFYRGRQYF TGTGCCAGCAGTTTCTACAGGGGGAGGCAGTATTTT
TRBJ2-2 . TRBV4-2 13 . CASSSRKDGELFF TGTGCCAGCAGCTCCAGAAAGGACGGGGAGCTGTTTTTT